This TCR beta chain is from a study of blood T cell repertoires in COVID-19. At the level of the study: Samples of COVID-19 (acute and convalescent) were obtained from the United States, Italy and Spain. PBMCs, B-cell-depleted T cells, or T cells provided the cDNA or gDNA that made up the material.

The CDR3 contains 15 residues. Trimming stripped 1 base from V and 5 bases from J, with 11 bases between. Germline CDR1 LNHDA, CDR2 SQIVND (reference sequence). In the authors' workflow: Estimation of nucleated cell counts was performed using reference gene primer amplification. TCRdb's table, derived via immunoSEQ multiplex PCR, lists solely in-frame clones and lacks some. The V and J calls and clone size were taken over from that table, and D and trimming were inferred from the DNA. The table has 88,000 or so clones, roughly 90% seen once; the top ten hold less than 9.5%. This clonotype originated in a man aged 55 to 70 with acute or convalescent COVID-19. The specimen was peripheral blood. The gene calls are TRBV19 and TRBJ1-4; TRBD1 might be the D (5 bases). CDR3: CASSIVGGENEKLFF. The CDR3 DNA sequence: TGTGCCAGTAGTATAGTGGGAGGGGAGAATGAAAAACTGTTTTTT. The whole variable domain, filled in from reference TRBV19 and TRBJ1-4, reads DGGITQSPKYLFRKEGQNVTLSCEQNLNHDAMYWYRQDPGQGLRLIYYSQIVNDFQKGDIAEGYSVSREKKESFPLTVTSAQKNPTAFYLCASSIVGGENEKLFFGSGTQLSVL.